The subject of this entry is one TCR beta chain. The data stem from a study of blood T cell repertoires in COVID-19. Produced via immunoSEQ multiplex PCR; TCRdb's table is partial and in-frame only. Of more than 150,000 clones listed, around 73% are singletons. Germline V lookup: CDR1 SGHRS, CDR2 YFSETQ. The V segment lost 4 bases and the J segment 2 bases; nucleotides outside the gene matches: 9. The CDR3 has 18 residues. The V and J genes are TRBV5-1 and TRBJ2-6, with 10 positions matching TRBD2. Sample: PBMCs or T cells enriched from blood (not recorded which). This receptor was taken from a woman in her 50s who had recovered from COVID-19. The CDR3 DNA is TGCGCCAGCAGCGTGGAACCAGCGGGAGGGACTGGGGCCAACGTCCTGACTTTC. Amino acids: CASSVEPAGGTGANVLTF.